Below, one TCR beta chain is given with its context. The data were produced by immunoSEQ multiplex PCR, yet TCRdb's version contains in-frame clones alone and is incomplete. This sample has 150,000 to 200,000 clones; 65% to 85% occur once, and the top ten carry around 2.4%. The record originates from a study of blood T cell repertoires in COVID-19. Germline-derived CDR1 and CDR2 are MNHEY and SVGAGI. Trimming removed 4 bases from V and 3 bases from J; junction bases left unmatched: 12. The CDR3 length is 16 residues. The genes are TRBV6-5 and TRBJ2-7; 7 bases are a match to TRBD2. The sequencing input was peripheral blood. This TCR came from a human donor with acute or convalescent COVID-19. The donor label of this sample is uncertain. CDR3 coding DNA: TGTGCCAGCAGTTCGGGGACTACATGGGGAAACTACGAGCAGTACTTC. Amino acids: CASSSGTTWGNYEQYF.